This T cell receptor beta chain was sequenced during a study of immune evolution from preneoplasia to lung adenocarcinoma (TCRdb year 2021). Concerning the study at large: HLA loss of heterozygosity was found in approximately 7% of AIS, approximately 14% of MIA and roughly 30% of ADC lesions, and in no AAH lesions. The study profiled immune contexture across lung adenocarcinoma precursors and invasive adenocarcinoma using immune gene expression, TCR sequencing and multiplex immunofluorescence. Resected precursor lesions (AAH, AIS, MIA) and invasive adenocarcinomas were compared with paired morphologically normal lung tissue. Sample size was determined by specimen availability and not by a prior power calculation. The immune data were integrated with whole exome sequencing and methylation data obtained from the same cohort of nodules. A total of 40 to 65 patients with pulmonary nodules who underwent surgical resection were included in the overall cohort. The TCR sequencing data were obtained from about 47 patients. It was reported in the study that roughly 100 samples were used for TCR sequencing. POLYSOLVER was used to infer Class I HLA alleles from exome data, and LOHHLA was used to detect allele-specific HLA loss.

V is clipped by 6 bases and J by 4 bases, and the sequence between their germline boundaries is 7 bases long. The CDR3 holds 12 amino acids from the cysteine to the phenylalanine. Only the CDR3 region is kept as DNA, spanning 36 bases read in frame from base 1. Via the germline V gene, CDR1 is SQVTM and CDR2 ANQGSEA. Resection was performed on patients in Japan or China between the mid-2010s and the late 2010s. Histologic diagnosis of each case was confirmed independently by two lung cancer pathologists on H&E slides. Macro-dissection after pathologic assessment enriched premalignant or tumor cells for nucleic acid extraction. DNA was isolated from FFPE tissue using the AllPrep DNA/RNA FFPE Kit. TCR beta CDR3 regions were sequenced from DNA using the immunoSEQ hsTCRbeta Kit. Processing in the source paper ran as follows. The ImmunoSEQ Analyzer was used to analyse the TCR sequencing data. T cell clonality was defined as 1 minus Pielou's evenness computed on productive rearrangements. T cell diversity was measured with the inverse Simpson index on productive templates. T cell density was TCR beta template counts normalized to usable DNA, estimated by amplifying and sequencing housekeeping genes. Two-sided Kruskal-Wallis tests were used to compare TCR metrics between histologic stages. In TCRdb, the immuneACCESS table is reduced to in-frame sequences with V and J assigned. These tables do not hold every clone; where another copy was compared, an unresolved V gene accounts for under half, and the others remain unexplained. The V and J calls and clone size come from that table; D and trimming were worked out from the DNA. This sample comprises roughly 6,000 clones, about 81% of them detected only once. Together, the top ten hold under 6% of the sample.

Study-wide findings and limitations: The highest top T cell clone frequencies were observed in normal lung, and a progressive decrease in top T cell clone frequencies appeared to occur from AAH through AIS, MIA and invasive adenocarcinoma. The findings reflected association rather than direct causation, and larger cohorts with long-term follow-up and longitudinal biopsies were considered necessary. Clonality was highest in normal lung, while later-stage lesions appeared to show lower clonality but higher T cell density and diversity. Because all patients were from Japan and China, applicability to Western populations was uncertain. KRAS-mutant nodules showed the highest T cell clonality compared with EGFR-mutant or double wild-type lesions.

About this clone itself: The target of this receptor is not known. Base qualities are missing; no much larger clone stands one base away.

The chain was built from TRBV29-1 and TRBJ2-6, with the identity of the D gene unclear. The TCR originated in a person in their fifties with lung adenocarcinoma. The sample taken for sequencing was FFPE invasive lung adenocarcinoma tissue. The sample's cell subset or site label is to be understood as: frankly invasive lung adenocarcinoma (ADC). The DNA reads TGCAGCGTCGTGGCCGGGGCCAACGTCCTGACTTTC. Translated, this gives CSVVAGANVLTF.